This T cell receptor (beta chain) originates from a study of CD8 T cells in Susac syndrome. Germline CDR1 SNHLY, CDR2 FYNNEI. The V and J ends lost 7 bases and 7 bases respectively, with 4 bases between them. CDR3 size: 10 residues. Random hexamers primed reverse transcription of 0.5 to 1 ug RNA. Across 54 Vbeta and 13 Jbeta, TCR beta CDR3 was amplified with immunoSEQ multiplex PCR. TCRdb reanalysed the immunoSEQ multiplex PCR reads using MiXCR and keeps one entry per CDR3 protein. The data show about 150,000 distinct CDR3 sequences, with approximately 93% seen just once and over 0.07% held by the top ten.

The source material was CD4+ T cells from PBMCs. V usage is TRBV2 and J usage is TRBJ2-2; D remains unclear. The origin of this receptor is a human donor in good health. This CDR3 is CASKYGELFF. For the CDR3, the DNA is TGTGCCAGCAAGTACGGGGAGCTGTTTTTT.